The 17 T cell receptor beta chains below come from one sample, sequenced in a study of graft-versus-host responses after intestinal transplantation. Method: immunoSEQ multiplex PCR; TCRdb's copy keeps in-frame clones and lacks some. This table holds fewer than 95,000 clones, about 93% found once. Antigen specificity for these receptors is unknown. Sequenced here: unstimulated CD8+ T cells sorted from spleen or lymph node cells, sampled before intestinal transplant. The receptors were gathered from a human donor who received an intestinal transplant.

The V and J genes are TRBV5-4 and TRBJ2-2; 10 nucleotides match TRBD1. The CDR3 spans 16 residues. Germline V gene data show CDR1 as SGHNT and CDR2 as YYREEE (reference sequence). V lost 3 bases, J lost 3 bases, and 5 bases stayed unmatched. The CDR3 spells CASSSATGGYTGELFF. The CDR3 DNA is TGTGCCAGCAGCTCGGCGACAGGGGGCTACACCGGGGAGCTGTTTTTT.

The CDR3 nucleotides are TGCGCCAGCAGCCATGCGCAGGGGGAGGAAGGCTATGGCTACACCTTC. Amino acid sequence: CASSHAQGEEGYGYTF. The chain couples TRBV5-1 to TRBJ1-2; 7 bases are shared with TRBD1. Trimming took 4 bases from V and 4 from J; bases not matched to a gene: 13. Germline V gene sequence: CDR1 SGHRS, CDR2 YFSETQ. The CDR3 loop spans 16 amino acids.

The chain links TRBV12-5 to TRBJ1-5; no clear D gene. The germline V gene encodes CDR1 LGHNT and CDR2 FRNRAP. Trimming shortened V by 5 bases and J by 5 bases, and 7 bases separated the two germline ends. The CDR3 covers 12 residues. CDR3 amino acids: CASGAADQPQHF. DNA for the CDR3: TGTGCTAGTGGTGCCGCGGATCAGCCCCAGCATTTT.

V usage is TRBV10-3 and J usage is TRBJ2-7, with a tentative D call TRBD2 (6 bases). Deletions cut 4 bases from V and 12 bases from J, with 16 bases between. The CDR3 sequence is 12 residues long. Germline CDR1 and CDR2: ENHRY and SYGVKD. The CDR3 loop is CAISAVVLGGYF. CDR3 in DNA: TGTGCCATCAGTGCGGTGGTTTTGGGAGGGTACTTC.

The V and J genes are TRBV30 and TRBJ2-7, with TRBD1 as a possible D gene (5 bases). The germline CDR1 and CDR2 sequences are GTSNPN and SVGIG (reference sequence). The CDR3 is 13 residues long. V lost 0 bases to trimming and J lost 5 bases, with 11 bases between them. CDR3 residues: CAWSVLTGNEQYF. The DNA of the CDR3 is TGTGCCTGGAGTGTGCTTACAGGCAACGAGCAGTACTTC.

This sequence joins TRBV19 and TRBJ2-7; D remains unclear. CDR1 and CDR2 (germline): LNHDA, SQIVND (reference sequence). The V end was cut by 3 bases, the J end by 0 bases, with 9 bases between. The CDR3 length is 14 residues. CDR3: CASSIGPSSYEQYF. CDR3 coding DNA: TGTGCCAGTAGTATTGGGCCGAGCTCCTACGAGCAGTACTTC.

This clone was detected once. The V and J genes are TRBV2 and TRBJ2-5, with TRBD1 identical over 8 bases. V shed 1 base, J shed 1 base, and the junction held 2 bases outside the gene matches. Germline V gives CDR1 SNHLY, CDR2 FYNNEI. The CDR3 contains 15 residues. CDR3 loop: CASSEGTGTQETQYF. DNA for the CDR3: TGTGCCAGCAGTGAAGGGACAGGGACCCAAGAGACCCAGTACTTC. The full variable domain, completed using reference TRBV2 and TRBJ2-5, is EPEVTQTPSHQVTQMGQEVILRCVPISNHLYFYWYRQILGQKVEFLVSFYNNEISEKSEIFDDQFSVERPDGSNFTLKIRSTKLEDSAMYFCASSEGTGTQETQYFGPGTRLLVL.

The genes are TRBV29-1 and TRBJ2-7, with a weak D call TRBD2 (6 bases). CDR1 and CDR2 (germline): SQVTM, ANQGSEA. Trimming left V 0 bases short and J 2 bases short, with 8 bases between. The CDR3 length is 13 residues. CDR3 sequence: CSVEEEGTYEQYF. As DNA, the CDR3 is TGCAGCGTTGAAGAGGAGGGTACCTACGAGCAGTACTTC.

This clone was counted a single time. The CDR3 DNA is TGCGCCAGCAGCCACGGACTAGCGGCTTACAATGAGCAGTTCTTC. Protein: CASSHGLAAYNEQFF. The chain couples TRBV4-3 to TRBJ2-1; TRBD2 aligns across 10 bases. Germline lookup yields CDR1 LGHNA and CDR2 YSLEER. This CDR3 contains 15 residues. V was clipped by 3 bases and J by 4 bases; unmatched bases: 3.

The chain has TRBV7-9 and TRBJ2-7; possibly TRBD1 for D (6 bases). Germline-derived CDR1 and CDR2 are SEHNR and FQNEAQ (reference sequence). The CDR3 loop spans 15 amino acids. Trimming removed 4 bases from V and 0 bases from J, with 13 bases in between. The CDR3 coding sequence is TGTGCCAGCAGCTCGTACCTGGACAGCTCCTACGAGCAGTACTTC. It specifies CASSSYLDSSYEQYF. Drawing the rest from reference TRBV7-9 and TRBJ2-7, the complete variable domain is DTGVSQNPRHKITKRGQNVTFRCDPISEHNRLYWYRQTLGQGPEFLTYFQNEAQLEKSRLLSDRFSAERPKGSFSTLEIQRTEQGDSAMYLCASSSYLDSSYEQYFGPGTRLTVT.

The rearrangement uses TRBV6-1 and TRBJ2-7; TRBD1 matches 7 bases. Germline CDR1 reads MNHNS; CDR2 reads SASEGT. The CDR3 length is 15 residues. J lost 2 bases, V lost 4 bases, and 8 bases had no gene match. CDR3 sequence: CASSALRQGPYEQYF. The CDR3, as DNA: TGTGCCAGCAGTGCATTGCGACAGGGTCCCTACGAGCAGTACTTC.

The chain carries TRBV4-1 and TRBJ2-7, with 10 nucleotides matching TRBD1. Germline CDR1 is MGHRA and CDR2 is YSYEKL. V gave up 1 base and J gave up 1 base; unmatched junction bases: 1. This CDR3 contains 15 residues. The DNA of the CDR3 is TGCGCCAGCAGCCAAGGGACAGGGGGTTCCTACGAGCAGTACTTC. Protein sequence: CASSQGTGGSYEQYF.

The rearrangement links TRBV4-3 to TRBJ2-7; 7 bases line up with TRBD2. Germline assignment: CDR1 LGHNA and CDR2 YSLEER. Trimming at V came to 0 bases and at J to 7 bases, leaving 9 bases not matched to a gene. The CDR3 totals 15 residues. CDR3 amino acids: CASSQDRAAGVEQYF. The DNA for the CDR3 is TGCGCCAGCAGCCAAGATCGGGCCGCGGGGGTTGAGCAGTACTTC.

This clone was detected only once. The chain uses TRBV6-5 and TRBJ2-7; 7 bases line up with TRBD1. Germline assignment: CDR1 MNHEY and CDR2 SVGAGI. Trimming at V came to 6 bases and at J to 1 base, leaving 9 bases not matched to a gene. This CDR3 has 15 amino acids. The DNA of the CDR3 is TGTGCCAGCAGGACTACAGGGGACATATCCTACGAGCAGTACTTC. This translates into CASRTTGDISYEQYF.

This clone came up a few times. Other DNA sequences from this sample encode an identical CDR3 as well. The chain couples TRBV7-2 to TRBJ1-6; D unresolved. Germline V gives CDR1 SGHTA, CDR2 FQGNSA. The length of the CDR3 is 13 residues. V gave up 4 bases and J gave up 4 bases, with 5 bases separating them. CDR3: CASSSLYNSPLHF. For the CDR3, the DNA is TGTGCCAGCAGCTCGCTATATAATTCACCCCTCCACTTT.

This rearrangement joins TRBV4-1 to TRBJ1-2, with D hard to call. This CDR3 contains 16 residues. Trimming removed 1 base at V and 0 bases at J, with 12 bases between. The V gene's germline CDR1 is MGHRA and CDR2 YSYEKL. CDR3: CASSQVTGSPNYGYTF. For the CDR3, the DNA is TGCGCCAGCAGCCAAGTAACGGGGTCGCCTAACTATGGCTACACCTTC.

V usage is TRBV7-9 and J usage is TRBJ2-1; 7 positions agree with TRBD2. Per germline, CDR1 SEHNR and CDR2 FQNEAQ (reference sequence). The CDR3 runs 14 residues. With V trimmed by 4 bases and J by 4 bases, 4 bases remained unmatched. CDR3 sequence reads: CASSSLAEYNEQFF. The CDR3 coding sequence is TGTGCCAGCAGCTCCCTAGCGGAGTACAATGAGCAGTTCTTC.